The entry below gives a single T cell receptor beta chain sequence along with its context. The data stem from a study of blood T cells in healthy people across ages. Through a sample-barcoded 5' primer and a J-beta primer mix, a second PCR was run for roughly 7 to 12 cycles. TCRdb re-derived calls from the 5' RACE reads in MiXCR, one entry per CDR3 protein. This sample has about 600,000 distinct CDR3 sequences, with around half found just once. Trimming removed 0 bases from V and 7 bases from J, with 9 bases in between. The CDR3 contains 14 residues. Germline assignment: CDR1 KGHDR and CDR2 SFDVKD. The TCR was taken from an elderly man in good health. The sample consisted of blood. This chain links TRBV24-1 with TRBJ2-1; D not certain. The CDR3 bases are TGTGCCACCAGTGATTTGGACCTTCGGAATGAGCAGTTCTTC. Protein sequence: CATSDLDLRNEQFF.